This T cell receptor (beta chain) comes out of a study of cytomegalovirus exposure and HLA in healthy donors. The PCR employed 60 Vbeta primers together with 13 Jbeta primers. Profiling relied on immunoSEQ multiplex PCR, and the TCRdb table lists in-frame clones only, not all of them. Of more than 150,000 clones in the sample, 70% to 85% were seen once. Broader study findings: TCR beta sequences numbering about 17,000 were associated with HLA alleles at 0.05 false discovery rate in a later analysis. A prior analysis recorded that most TCR beta V segments were productive about 87% or about 30% of the time.

The donors, nominally healthy at sampling, likely had unrecorded immune exposures. Of note for this clone: Its antigen is not known.

Sequenced: PBMCs. This receptor was identified in a man aged 18 to 30 in good health and CMV-seronegative.

This chain's CDR3 is CASSLQGRAQYGYTF. CDR3 in DNA: TGTGCCAGTAGTCTACAGGGTCGGGCTCAATATGGCTACACCTTC. The gene calls are TRBV19 and TRBJ1-2; D may be TRBD1 (6 bases). The CDR3 is made up of 15 amino acids. Trimming pared 5 bases from V and 5 bases from J, leaving 18 bases between. The germline V gene encodes CDR1 LNHDA and CDR2 SQIVND (reference sequence).